The clone carrying this T cell receptor beta chain was seen a few times. Per germline, CDR1 MNHEY and CDR2 SVGEGT. There are 16 residues in the CDR3. The trim removed 0 bases at V and 8 bases at J, leaving 10 bases unmatched. This record comes from a study of blood T cell repertoires in COVID-19. Study-wide background: Sites in the United States, Italy and Spain provided acute and convalescent COVID-19 samples.

Authors' analysis steps: Estimates of nucleated cell counts were drawn from the amplification of reference gene primers. Produced via immunoSEQ multiplex PCR; TCRdb's table is partial and in-frame only. V and J calls and clone size are given by that table; D and trimming were obtained from the DNA. Found here are about 100,000 clones, 70% to 80% of them singletons; the top ten hold roughly 31%. V gene TRBV6-2 or TRBV6-3 combines with J gene TRBJ1-1; 9 bases are a match to TRBD1. The receptor was derived from a man between 65 and 80 years old with active or convalescent COVID-19. The sample taken for sequencing was peripheral blood. The CDR3 DNA sequence: TGTGCCAGCAGTTACTCTTCCGGGACAGGGCGAGAAGAAGCTTTCTTT. Its protein is CASSYSSGTGREEAFF.